This T cell receptor (beta chain) originates from a study of control samples from healthy donors and cancer patients. Between the trimmed V and J ends, which lost 0 bases and 8 bases, there was a span of 18 bases. The CDR3 is 16 residues long. Germline assignment: CDR1 LNHDA and CDR2 SQIVND (reference sequence). This table comes from immunoSEQ multiplex PCR, and its TCRdb copy is limited to in-frame clones, with some not included. The sample consists of under 140,000 clones, approximately 88% of them appearing once. This TCR came from a woman aged 55 to 70 with lung cancer. The rearrangement joins TRBV19 to TRBJ2-3, with a possible D match to TRBD2 (7 bases). Sequences were obtained from PBMCs. Written as DNA, the CDR3 is TGTGCCAGTAGTATAGAGATGGGGGCAGGGGAGGGTACGCAGTATTTT. Protein sequence: CASSIEMGAGEGTQYF.